The clone carrying this T cell receptor beta chain was recorded a few times. CDR3 size: 12 residues. Germline CDR1 MRHNA, CDR2 SNTAGT. V was cut by 9 bases and J by 5 bases, with 14 bases left in between. Per the authors' pipeline: Amplifying reference gene primers gave estimates of nucleated cell counts. The assay was immunoSEQ multiplex PCR, and TCRdb's table has in-frame clones only and misses some. V, J and clone size are taken as reported in that table, and D and trimming were inferred from the DNA itself. The table lists about 120,000 clones, roughly 69% of them singletons, with around 2% in the top ten. The data are from a study of blood T cell repertoires in COVID-19. Study as a whole: The origin of the acute and convalescent COVID-19 samples was the United States, Italy and Spain. Nucleic acid was either cDNA or gDNA, and it came from T cells, B-cell-depleted T cells, or PBMCs.

The rearrangement joins TRBV6-4 to TRBJ2-7, with D maybe TRBD1 (5 bases). The receptor's source is a woman between 65 and 79 years old with acute or convalescent COVID-19. Source material: peripheral blood. The CDR3 DNA is TGTGCCAGGGCCAACGACAGTCACGAGCAGTACTTC. This sequence encodes CARANDSHEQYF.